One sample yielded the 5 T cell receptor beta chains listed below, sequenced in a study of beta chain features in type 1 diabetes. The investigators reverse transcribed all of the isolated RNA, so they sequenced expressed TCRB transcripts. Libraries were prepared by immunoSEQ multiplex PCR; TCRdb keeps only in-frame clonotypes and omits some of them. The repertoire has 680,000 or so clones, roughly 15% of them found once; the top ten carry about 0.087%. The specimen sequenced was naive CD4+ T cells from blood. Receptors were obtained from a man younger than 30 in good health.

DNA of the CDR3: TGCGCCAGCAGCCAAGGGGGGTTTGGCTACACCTTC. Its protein is CASSQGGFGYTF. The chain uses TRBV4-3 and TRBJ1-2; D is possibly TRBD1 (5 bases). V was cut by 1 base and J by 7 bases, with 7 bases left in between. The germline V gene encodes CDR1 LGHNA and CDR2 YSLEER. The CDR3 covers 12 residues.

This clone was observed a handful of times. The J gene is TRBJ2-2, the V gene TRBV28; D not certain. The CDR3 runs to 11 residues. The germline V and J ends were trimmed by 5 bases and 8 bases, with 6 bases remaining between them. CDR1 and CDR2 (germline): MDHEN, SYDVKM. The CDR3 DNA reads TGTGCCAGCAGTGTGGCGGGGGAGCTGTTTTTT. Encoded protein: CASSVAGELFF.

The gene calls are TRBV2 and TRBJ2-7; a weak D match, TRBD1 (5 bases). V lost 3 bases and J 1 base, leaving 13 bases between the germline ends. The CDR3 contains 15 residues. The germline V gene has CDR1 SNHLY and CDR2 FYNNEI. The CDR3 DNA is TGTGCCAGCAGTGATGCCAGGGTTGGTTCCTACGAGCAGTACTTC. This encodes CASSDARVGSYEQYF. Filled out from reference TRBV2 and TRBJ2-7, the complete variable domain reads EPEVTQTPSHQVTQMGQEVILRCVPISNHLYFYWYRQILGQKVEFLVSFYNNEISEKSEIFDDQFSVERPDGSNFTLKIRSTKLEDSAMYFCASSDARVGSYEQYFGPGTRLTVT.

The rearrangement uses TRBV6-5 and TRBJ1-3; D possibly corresponds to TRBD1 (5 bases). Looked up from germline, CDR1 is MNHEY and CDR2 is SVGAGI. V was pared by 2 bases and J by 4 bases, with 9 bases between. This CDR3 is built from 14 residues. CDR3 bases: TGTGCCAGCAGTTACGCAGGGAAGGGAAACACCATATATTTT. It yields the protein CASSYAGKGNTIYF.

The CDR3 bases are TGTGCCAGTAGTATGGGGACAGGGGACCCCCGAGCCTACGAGCAGTACTTC. It yields the protein CASSMGTGDPRAYEQYF. This sequence joins TRBV19 and TRBJ2-7; 10 bases are a match to TRBD1. This CDR3 contains 17 residues. Germline CDR1 reads LNHDA; CDR2 reads SQIVND (reference sequence). V was pared by 3 bases and J by 2 bases, with 10 bases of the junction left unmatched.